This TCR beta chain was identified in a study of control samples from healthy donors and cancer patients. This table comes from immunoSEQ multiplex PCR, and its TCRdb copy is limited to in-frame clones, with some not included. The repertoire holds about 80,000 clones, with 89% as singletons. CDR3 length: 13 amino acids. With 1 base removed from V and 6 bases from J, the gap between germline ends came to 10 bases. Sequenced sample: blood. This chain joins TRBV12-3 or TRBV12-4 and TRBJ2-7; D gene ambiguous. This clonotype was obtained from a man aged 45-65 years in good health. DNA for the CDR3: TGTGCCAGCAGTTTAGAGAACTGGGCCGAGCAGTACTTC. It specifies CASSLENWAEQYF.